These 26 T cell receptor beta chains originate from one sample sequenced in a study of shared clonotypes between healthy human individuals. Repertoires were generated with immunoSEQ multiplex PCR, while TCRdb's copy carries only in-frame clones and drops some. The profile shows 2.3 million or so clones, 93% of them singletons. Sequencing was carried out using naive CD4+ T cells from PBMCs. Specified subset: CD45RA+ positively selected. The receptors were sampled from a man younger than 30 in good health. Some clones in this sample may be carry-over from other donors' samples.

In its sample, this clone was seen once. V gene TRBV29-1 combines with J gene TRBJ2-2; no firm D call. The length of the CDR3 is 13 residues. V lost 4 bases and J 5 bases, leaving 11 bases between the germline ends. Germline CDR1 is SQVTM and CDR2 is ANQGSEA. This CDR3 is CSVAAGYTGELFF. CDR3 coding DNA: TGCAGCGTTGCAGCTGGATATACCGGGGAGCTGTTTTTT.

This chain connects TRBV29-1 to TRBJ2-7; no firm D call. This CDR3 spans 11 amino acids. Germline V CDR1 and CDR2: SQVTM, ANQGSEA. V lost 5 bases to trimming and J lost 5 bases, with 10 bases between them. CDR3 in amino acids: CSVRAPNEQYF. Written as DNA, the CDR3 is TGCAGCGTTCGCGCGCCTAACGAGCAGTACTTC.

The chain couples TRBV9 to TRBJ2-1, with D maybe TRBD2 (5 bases). Germline CDR1 is SGDLS and CDR2 is YYNGEE. Between the trimmed V and J ends, which lost 0 bases and 7 bases, there was a span of 14 bases. This CDR3 has 15 amino acids. CDR3 DNA: TGTGCCAGCAGCGTAGAAGGGTCACGGGGAAATGAGCAGTTCTTC. It codes for CASSVEGSRGNEQFF.

The chain is built from TRBV5-4 and TRBJ1-5; D gene unclear. Trimming removed 4 bases at V and 11 bases at J, with 22 bases between. Germline loops: CDR1 SGHNT, CDR2 YYREEE (reference sequence). This CDR3 contains 15 residues. The CDR3 DNA reads as TGTGCCAGCAGCCAAGAGGTAGGGAAAGTGCAAGCCCAGCATTTT. This encodes CASSQEVGKVQAQHF.

J is TRBJ2-3 and V is TRBV16, with D hard to call. The V end was cut by 2 bases, the J end by 4 bases, with 4 bases between. CDR1 is KGHSY and CDR2 is FQNENV in the germline V gene. This CDR3 contains 12 residues. The CDR3 spells CASSQQPDTQYF. DNA of the CDR3: TGTGCCAGCAGCCAACAGCCAGATACGCAGTATTTT.

The chain couples TRBV6-4 to TRBJ2-3; TRBD2 agrees at 9 bases. The CDR3 contains 14 residues. The V segment lost 6 bases and the J segment 1 base; nucleotides outside the gene matches: 2. Germline V CDR1 and CDR2: MRHNA, SNTAGT. DNA for the CDR3: TGTGCCAGCAGGCGGGAGGGCCGCACAGATACGCAGTATTTT. Translated: CASRREGRTDTQYF.

The rearrangement joins TRBV21-1 to TRBJ1-1. TRBV21-1 is tagged as a pseudogene. The CDR3 covers 13 residues. The CDR3 reads CASSKSQNTEAFF. The CDR3 DNA reads as TGTGCCAGCAGCAAAAGCCAGAACACTGAAGCTTTCTTT.

Note on this clone: Other DNA sequences from this sample encode an identical CDR3 as well. J is TRBJ2-7 and V is TRBV5-1; D is perhaps TRBD2 (6 bases). This CDR3 spans 15 amino acids. The V end lost 1 base, the J end lost 0 bases, and 11 bases lay between the germline ends. CDR1 and CDR2 (germline): SGHRS, YFSETQ. CDR3 bases: TGCGCCAGCAGCTTGTTGGCGGGAACCTCCTACGAGCAGTACTTC. It is translated as CASSLLAGTSYEQYF.

This chain joins TRBV6-5 and TRBJ1-4, with 9 bases that match TRBD1. The ends lost 6 bases at V and 3 bases at J; junction bases unmatched: 5. Germline loops: CDR1 MNHEY, CDR2 SVGAGI. The CDR3 has 15 amino acids. The CDR3 sequence is CASRNRGPANEKLFF. CDR3 DNA sequence: TGTGCCAGCAGAAACAGGGGGCCTGCTAATGAAAAACTGTTTTTT.

In the case of this clone: One end of the junction is discordant with germline, which a read error may explain. The V and J genes are TRBV7-2 and TRBJ1-3; D not resolved. CDR1 and CDR2 from the germline V gene are SGHTA and FQGNSA. This CDR3 is built from 16 residues. The CDR3 region is CASSPGRDYRGDTIYF. The CDR3 DNA is TGTGCCAGCAGCCCCGGTAGAGACTATCGTGGAGACACCATATATTTT.

DNA of the CDR3: TGTGCCAGCAGCTATGAGGGACTAGCGGCATCGCAAGAGACCCAGTACTTC. Its protein product is CASSYEGLAASQETQYF. The chain recombines TRBV5-4 with TRBJ2-5; 11 bases agree with TRBD2. J gave up 2 bases and V 3 bases, and 9 bases lay outside the gene matches. CDR3 length: 17 amino acids. The germline CDR1 and CDR2 sequences are SGHNT and YYREEE (reference sequence).

The chain employs TRBV10-3 and TRBJ2-2, with unresolved D. This CDR3 is built from 12 residues. Trimming left V 4 bases short and J 6 bases short, with 6 bases between. Germline V gene lookup returns CDR1 ENHRY and CDR2 SYGVKD. The CDR3 DNA sequence: TGTGCCATCAGTGTGGGTCCCGGGGAGCTGTTTTTT. This encodes CAISVGPGELFF.

The genes are TRBV4-2 and TRBJ2-5, with D uncertain. The J call may be in error: the DNA end matches TRBJ2-7 better. This CDR3 spans 15 amino acids. CDR1 and CDR2 (germline): LGHNA, YNFKEQ. The CDR3 spells CASSQDAGRIYEQYF. The CDR3 DNA reads TGTGCCAGCAGCCAAGATGCCGGGCGGATCTACGAGCAGTACTTC.

V is TRBV30 and J is TRBJ1-3; perhaps TRBD1 as D (6 bases). The ends were cut back, 0 bases at V and 4 bases at J, with 13 bases in the middle. The CDR3 is 15 amino acids. The germline CDR1 and CDR2 sequences are GTSNPN and SVGIG (reference sequence). The CDR3 bases are TGTGCCTGGAGTGTACGGGGGGCGCGAGGAAACACCATATATTTT. Its protein product is CAWSVRGARGNTIYF.

The V call is TRBV6-5, the J call TRBJ2-2; D may be TRBD1 (6 bases). Germline CDR1 MNHEY, CDR2 SVGAGI. The CDR3 sequence is 13 residues long. Trimming took off 5 bases at V and 6 bases at J, with 10 bases between the two ends. The CDR3 loop reads CASSRTGSGELFF. The CDR3 nucleotides read TGTGCCAGCAGTCGAACAGGGTCCGGGGAGCTGTTTTTT.

The chain is built from TRBV5-1 and TRBJ2-2, with D possibly matching TRBD1 (7 bases). Germline CDR1 is SGHRS and CDR2 is YFSETQ. Trimming removed 3 bases at V and 3 bases at J, with 15 bases between. There are 16 residues in the CDR3. CDR3 in DNA: TGCGCCAGCAGCTCCCGACAGGGAGGAGACACCGGGGAGCTGTTTTTT. Encoded protein: CASSSRQGGDTGELFF.

The chain uses TRBV7-9 and TRBJ2-7, with D uncertain. V was clipped by 4 bases and J by 5 bases, with 15 bases between them. Germline CDR1 and CDR2: SEHNR and FQNEAQ (reference sequence). CDR3 length equals 14 residues. The CDR3 DNA follows: TGTGCCAGCAGCTCATACCAACAATCAGACGAGCAGTACTTC. This encodes CASSSYQQSDEQYF.

The rearrangement links TRBV14 to TRBJ2-5; TRBD2 aligns across 7 bases. This CDR3 is 17 amino acids long. Trimming at V came to 4 bases and at J to 0 bases, leaving 11 bases not matched to a gene. Germline CDR1 SGHDN, CDR2 FVKESK. The CDR3 nucleotides are TGTGCCAGCAGCCTGGCTAGCGGAAGCTGGTACCAAGAGACCCAGTACTTC. Its protein product is CASSLASGSWYQETQYF.

The V and J genes are TRBV6-1 and TRBJ2-5; D possibly corresponds to TRBD2 (6 bases). V lost 1 base to trimming and J lost 5 bases, with 14 bases between them. The CDR3 sequence is 15 residues long. CDR1 and CDR2 from the germline V gene are MNHNS and SASEGT. The CDR3 DNA reads TGTGCCAGCAGTGAAGGCCCGTTACTAGCCGAGACCCAGTACTTC. As protein: CASSEGPLLAETQYF.

A note on this clone: Distinct nucleotide sequences in the sample also encode this CDR3. The V and J genes are TRBV5-1 and TRBJ2-3; 7 positions agree with TRBD2. Germline values: CDR1 SGHRS, CDR2 YFSETQ. The V segment lost 1 base and the J segment 4 bases; nucleotides outside the gene matches: 6. CDR3 length: 15 residues. For the CDR3, the DNA is TGCGCCAGCAGCTTGCTGGCGGGAGCCCCAGATACGCAGTATTTT. This encodes CASSLLAGAPDTQYF.

The chain joins TRBV9 to TRBJ1-5, with 9 bases that match TRBD1. Germline V gene data show CDR1 as SGDLS and CDR2 as YYNGEE. The length of the CDR3 is 15 residues. V dropped 2 bases and J dropped 5; count of bases not matched to a gene: 5. CDR3 sequence: CASSVADRGDQPQHF. As DNA, the CDR3 is TGTGCCAGCAGCGTTGCGGACAGGGGAGATCAGCCCCAGCATTTT.

This chain joins TRBV29-1 and TRBJ1-4, with D possibly being TRBD1 (6 bases). V was shortened by 7 bases and J by 7 bases, with 16 bases between the two germline ends. The CDR3 runs 13 residues. Looked up from germline, CDR1 is SQVTM and CDR2 is ANQGSEA. The CDR3 DNA reads as TGCAGCGCCACCCCGGGGGGCTCTGAAAAACTGTTTTTT. Translating gives CSATPGGSEKLFF.

The V and J genes are TRBV4-1 and TRBJ2-7; TRBD1 agrees at 8 bases. Germline values: CDR1 MGHRA, CDR2 YSYEKL. The J segment lost 1 base and the V segment lost 5 bases, leaving 10 bases of the junction unmatched. The CDR3 sequence is 16 residues long. Written as DNA, the CDR3 is TGCGCCAGCAGCTATAGAAGACAGGGGCAATCCTACGAGCAGTACTTC. It encodes CASSYRRQGQSYEQYF.

V and J are TRBV5-4 and TRBJ2-4; 7 nucleotides line up with TRBD1. With V trimmed by 4 bases and J by 5 bases, 9 bases remained unmatched. The CDR3 totals 15 residues. Germline CDR1 is SGHNT and CDR2 is YYREEE (reference sequence). This chain's CDR3 is CASSLGQISQNIQYF. The CDR3 DNA follows: TGTGCCAGCAGCCTGGGACAGATCTCTCAAAACATTCAGTACTTC.

The CDR3 reads CASSTPGVYGYTF. The CDR3 nucleotides are TGTGCCAGTAGTACCCCGGGGGTTTATGGCTACACCTTC. The chain links TRBV19 to TRBJ1-2; possible D gene TRBD1, 5 bases. CDR1 and CDR2 (germline): LNHDA, SQIVND (reference sequence). This CDR3 is 13 amino acids long. Trimming pared 4 bases from V and 5 bases from J, leaving 11 bases between.

The gene calls are TRBV7-6 and TRBJ2-3; D gene ambiguous. Germline values: CDR1 SGHVS, CDR2 FNYEAQ. V lost 4 bases and J 7 bases, leaving 24 bases between the germline ends. This CDR3 contains 17 residues. The CDR3 DNA reads TGTGCCAGCAGCTCCCCACCCGCGGACCCGAGCACGAATACGCAGTATTTT. This codes for CASSSPPADPSTNTQYF.